These T cell receptor beta chains were read from a single sample in a study of T cells after yellow fever vaccination. TCRdb reprocessed the 5' RACE reads with MiXCR, giving one entry per CDR3 protein. Seen here are over 110,000 distinct CDR3 sequences, more than 6% observed once, and the top ten hold about 0.73%. Sequenced here: CD4+ T cells sorted from PBMCs, sampled 5 days after the yellow fever booster vaccination. The receptors come from a man aged 25-40 years who received the YFV17D yellow fever vaccine. CDR3s include the opening cysteine and the closing phenylalanine or tryptophan. The D gene is left open where the match is weak. Size tells how often a clone was seen (once, few, many) or the class of an expanded clone, and some rows leave it out.

abundance,v_gene,j_gene,d_gene,len,CDR3nt,CDR3aa
many,TRBV6-5,TRBJ1-2,TRBD1,18,TGTGCCAGCAGCCCCTCCCAGGGGGTGTCCTTCGTTGGGTATGGCTACACCTTC,CASSPSQGVSFVGYGYTF
few,TRBV20-1,TRBJ2-5,NA,14,TGCAGTGCTAGACCCGGCGGGACCAGTGAGACCCAGTACTTC,CSARPGGTSETQYF
many,TRBV28,TRBJ1-6,NA,15,TGTGCCAGCAGCCTCCCGGGACTCATCAATTCACCCCTCCACTTT,CASSLPGLINSPLHF
many,TRBV7-2,TRBJ2-5,TRBD2,14,TGTGCCAGCAGCGCCCGAGCGGGAGGAGAGACCCAGTACTTC,CASSARAGGETQYF
NA,TRBV18,TRBJ1-1,TRBD1,14,TGTGCCAGCTCACCACAGGGGGCCGGAACTGAAGCTTTCTTT,CASSPQGAGTEAFF
many,TRBV19,TRBJ2-2,NA,14,TGTGCCAGTAGAGCGGCGAACACTATCTGGGAGCTGTTTTTT,CASRAANTIWELFF
many,TRBV10-2,TRBJ2-2,NA,14,TGCGCCAGCAAAAGTTCTACGAACACCGGGGAGCTGTTTTTT,CASKSSTNTGELFF
few,TRBV4-3,TRBJ2-7,TRBD1,19,TGCGCCAGCAGCCAAGATGTAGGTACAGGGACAGGGGGCTTGGGCGAGCAGTACTTC,CASSQDVGTGTGGLGEQYF
many,TRBV15,TRBJ2-3,NA,14,TGTGCCACCAGCAGACAGACTATCTCGGATACGCAGTATTTT,CATSRQTISDTQYF
many,TRBV12-3/TRBV12-4,TRBJ2-3,TRBD2,14,TGTGCCAGCAGTTTTACTAGCGAAGCAGATACGCAGTATTTT,CASSFTSEADTQYF
many,TRBV3-1,TRBJ2-1,TRBD2,15,TGTGCCAGCAGACTTGGGGCGGGGGGATACAATGAGCAGTTCTTC,CASRLGAGGYNEQFF
many,TRBV5-1,TRBJ2-5,NA,14,TGCGCCAGCAGCAAGGACTGGGTGAAGGAGACCCAGTACTTC,CASSKDWVKETQYF
NA,TRBV5-4,TRBJ2-1,TRBD2,15,TGTGCCAGCAGCTTGGGGACTAGCGGGAGTAGTGAGCAGTTCTTC,CASSLGTSGSSEQFF
many,TRBV10-3,TRBJ2-7,TRBD1,13,TGTGCCATTAGGGGGCATAGCTCCTACGAGCAGTACTTC,CAIRGHSSYEQYF
many,TRBV20-1,TRBJ2-7,NA,15,TGCAGTGCTACCACCCGGGCCAGACCGTTTATTGAGCAGTACTTC,CSATTRARPFIEQYF
few,TRBV20-1,TRBJ1-5,NA,14,TGCAGTGCCCTCCGTCCGGATAGCAATCAGCCCCAGCATTTT,CSALRPDSNQPQHF
few,TRBV7-2,TRBJ2-1,TRBD2,16,TGTGGCAGCAGCTTAGGTTTTACTAGCGGATACAATGAGCAGTTCTTC,CGSSLGFTSGYNEQFF
many,TRBV12-3/TRBV12-4,TRBJ2-1,NA,11,TGTGCCAGCACCCGGGCCAATGAGCAGTTCTTC,CASTRANEQFF
many,TRBV7-9,TRBJ1-6,NA,13,TGTGCCAGCAGCCTCGGACCCGATAGACCCCTCCACTTT,CASSLGPDRPLHF
NA,TRBV23-1,TRBJ1-5,NA,19,TGCGCCAGCAGTCATCGGGGGTGGGCCGTCGGGGATGGCAATCAGCCCCAGCATTTT,CASSHRGWAVGDGNQPQHF
few,TRBV28,TRBJ2-7,NA,11,TGTGCCAGCAGGGCTTACTACGAGCAGTACTTC,CASRAYYEQYF
few,TRBV9,TRBJ2-3,TRBD2,16,TGTGCCAGCAGCCTTGTAGCGGGAGAGGGCACAGATACGCAGTATTTT,CASSLVAGEGTDTQYF
NA,TRBV20-1,TRBJ1-5,NA,13,TGCAGTGCTATAGGGGCTAGCAATCAGCCCCAGCATTTT,CSAIGASNQPQHF
many,TRBV28,TRBJ1-1,NA,11,TGTGCCAGCACCACTCGTGGGGGGGCTTTCTTT,CASTTRGGAFF
many,TRBV7-2,TRBJ1-2,NA,13,TGTGCCAGCAGTCCCTGGGGGGTCTATGGCTACACCTTC,CASSPWGVYGYTF
many,TRBV9,TRBJ1-4,TRBD1,14,TGTGCCAGCAGCCTCGGGACAGGGGCTGAAAAACTGTTTTTT,CASSLGTGAEKLFF
many,TRBV7-2,TRBJ2-1,TRBD2,19,TGTGCCAGCAGCTTAGCTATATCGGCTAGCGGGTTCTCCTACAATGAGCAGTTCTTC,CASSLAISASGFSYNEQFF
many,TRBV7-9,TRBJ2-5,NA,12,TGTGCCAGCGACACCCCCTCTGGGACCCAGTACTTC,CASDTPSGTQYF
many,TRBV4-3,TRBJ2-3,NA,13,TGCGCCAGCAGCCAAGAATATGCAGATACGCAGTATTTT,CASSQEYADTQYF
many,TRBV12-3/TRBV12-4,TRBJ2-5,NA,13,TGTGCCAGCAGTTTCCCGCTCCAAGAGACCCAGTACTTC,CASSFPLQETQYF
many,TRBV7-2,TRBJ1-1,NA,15,TGTGCCAGCAGCTCTAATCTGGACAGGAACACTGAAGCTTTCTTT,CASSSNLDRNTEAFF
many,TRBV20-1,TRBJ2-7,TRBD1,13,TGCAGTGCCCGCGTACAGGGGGCTCGCGAGCAGTACTTC,CSARVQGAREQYF
many,TRBV11-2,TRBJ2-3,TRBD2,14,TGTGCCAGCAGCTTAAGACTAGCGACAGATACGCAGTATTTT,CASSLRLATDTQYF
many,TRBV3-1,TRBJ2-3,TRBD1,17,TGTGCCAGCAGCCAGATTTACCGGGACAGAAGCACAGATACGCAGTATTTT,CASSQIYRDRSTDTQYF
many,TRBV27,TRBJ2-1,TRBD1,15,TGTGCCAGCAGTCCTCAGGGGGCCCCCTACAATGAGCAGTTCTTC,CASSPQGAPYNEQFF
many,TRBV12-3/TRBV12-4,TRBJ2-5,TRBD2,15,TGTGCCAGCAGTTTCCGACTAGCGGGATCGGAGACCCAGTACTTC,CASSFRLAGSETQYF
many,TRBV7-9,TRBJ1-4,NA,14,TGTGCCAGCAGCTTTGAACAGGAGAGTGAAAAACTGTTTTTT,CASSFEQESEKLFF
many,TRBV14,TRBJ2-4,NA,19,TGTGCCAGCAGCCAAGATTGGAGGCGCCCAGGGGAGGGCGAAAACATTCAGTACTTC,CASSQDWRRPGEGENIQYF
few,TRBV4-1,TRBJ2-1,TRBD2,17,TGCGCCAGCAGCCAGGACCTAGCGGGAGGAGCCTACAATGAGCAGTTCTTC,CASSQDLAGGAYNEQFF
many,TRBV5-1,TRBJ2-2,NA,15,TGCGCCAGCAGCTTGGGACGGCAGAACACCGGGGAGCTGTTTTTT,CASSLGRQNTGELFF
NA,TRBV23-1,TRBJ2-7,NA,12,TGCGCCAGCAGCCCTCTAGACTACGAGCAGTACTTC,CASSPLDYEQYF
many,TRBV6-2/TRBV6-3,TRBJ2-7,TRBD1,14,TGTGCCAGCAGAGGGACAGGCAAGACCTACGAGCAGTACTTC,CASRGTGKTYEQYF
many,TRBV20-1,TRBJ2-7,TRBD2,13,TGCAGTGCTAGGCGGGGGGGAGGTTACGAGCAGTACTTC,CSARRGGGYEQYF
many,TRBV10-2,TRBJ2-1,TRBD2,17,TGCGCCAGCAGTGATCATCTAGGGCTAGCGGGAATCAATGAGCAGTTCTTC,CASSDHLGLAGINEQFF
many,TRBV10-3,TRBJ2-2,NA,15,TGTGCCATCAGTGAGTCTGCGGGTTACACCGGGGAGCTGTTTTTT,CAISESAGYTGELFF
few,TRBV12-3/TRBV12-4,TRBJ2-6,NA,15,TGTGCCAGCAACGGAGGGTGGGCGGCGACCAACGTCCTGACTTTC,CASNGGWAATNVLTF
NA,TRBV12-3/TRBV12-4,TRBJ1-1,NA,15,TGTGCCAGCAGTTTAGGAAGGGGTTTGGGCACTGAAGCTTTCTTT,CASSLGRGLGTEAFF
many,TRBV4-2,TRBJ2-1,NA,16,TGTGCCAGCAGCCAGGCTGGCAAGGGCCGGGGCGATGAGCAGTTCTTC,CASSQAGKGRGDEQFF